This paragraph covers one T cell receptor (beta chain) sequence. The sample is drawn from a study of technical replicates of blood from a few donors. This CDR3 spans 20 amino acids. The germline V gene encodes CDR1 GTSNPN and CDR2 SVGIG (reference sequence). Unmatched junction bases numbered 27, after V lost 3 bases and J lost 8 bases. This table comes from immunoSEQ multiplex PCR, and its TCRdb copy is limited to in-frame clones, with some not included. This sample has about 50,000 clones, with approximately 94% found just once. This chain joins TRBV30 and TRBJ2-2; 7 positions match TRBD2. The material sequenced was T cells isolated from PBMCs. This receptor was taken from a human donor in good health. The CDR3 sequence: CAWRKGFGAREGLAIGELFF. The CDR3 nucleotides read TGTGCCTGGAGGAAAGGTTTCGGAGCTAGGGAGGGATTAGCTATAGGGGAGCTGTTTTTT.